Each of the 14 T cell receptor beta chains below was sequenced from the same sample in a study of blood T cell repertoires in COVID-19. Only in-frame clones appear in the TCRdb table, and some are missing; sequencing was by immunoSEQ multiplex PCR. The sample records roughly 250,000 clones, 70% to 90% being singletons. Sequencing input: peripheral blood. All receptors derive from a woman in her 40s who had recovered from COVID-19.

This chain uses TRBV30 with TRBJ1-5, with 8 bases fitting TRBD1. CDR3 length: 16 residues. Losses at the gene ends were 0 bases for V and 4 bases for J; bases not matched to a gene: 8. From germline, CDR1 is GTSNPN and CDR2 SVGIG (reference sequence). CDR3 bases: TGTGCCTGGAGTGTTAGGACAGGGATAGGGAATCAGCCCCAGCATTTT. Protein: CAWSVRTGIGNQPQHF.

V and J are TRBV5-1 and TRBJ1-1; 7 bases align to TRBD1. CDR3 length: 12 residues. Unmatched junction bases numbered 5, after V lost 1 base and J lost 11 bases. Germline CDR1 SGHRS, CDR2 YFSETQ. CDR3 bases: TGCGCCAGCAGCTTGTTGACAGGGAGGGCTTTCTTT. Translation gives CASSLLTGRAFF.

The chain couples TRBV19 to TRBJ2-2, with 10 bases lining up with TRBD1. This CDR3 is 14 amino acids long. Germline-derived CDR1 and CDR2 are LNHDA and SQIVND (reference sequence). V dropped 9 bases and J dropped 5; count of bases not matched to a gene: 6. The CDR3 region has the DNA TGTGCCAGCGGGGACAGGGGATTGACCGGGGAGCTGTTTTTT. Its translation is CASGDRGLTGELFF.

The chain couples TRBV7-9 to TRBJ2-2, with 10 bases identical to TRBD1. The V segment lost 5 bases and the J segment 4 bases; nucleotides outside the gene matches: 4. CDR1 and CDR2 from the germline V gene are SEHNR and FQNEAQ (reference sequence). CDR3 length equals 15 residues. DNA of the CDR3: TGTGCCAGCAGCGTCCGGACAGGGGGCACCGGGGAGCTGTTTTTT. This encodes CASSVRTGGTGELFF.

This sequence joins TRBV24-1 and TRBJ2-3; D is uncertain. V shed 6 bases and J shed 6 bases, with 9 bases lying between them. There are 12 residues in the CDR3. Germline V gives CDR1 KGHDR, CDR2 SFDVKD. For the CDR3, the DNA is TGTGCCACCAGTACAGACACTGATACGCAGTATTTT. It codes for CATSTDTDTQYF.

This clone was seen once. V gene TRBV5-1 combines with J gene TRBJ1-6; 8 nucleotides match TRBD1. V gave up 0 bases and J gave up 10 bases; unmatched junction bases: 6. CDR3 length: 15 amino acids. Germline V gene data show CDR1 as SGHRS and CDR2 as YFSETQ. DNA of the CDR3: TGCGCCAGCAGCTTGGACGGACAGGGCTGGTCACCCCTCCACTTT. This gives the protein CASSLDGQGWSPLHF.

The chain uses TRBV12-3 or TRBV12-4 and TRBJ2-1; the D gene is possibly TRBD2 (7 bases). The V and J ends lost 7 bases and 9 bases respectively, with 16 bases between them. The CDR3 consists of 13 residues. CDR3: CASTLGGGSEQFF. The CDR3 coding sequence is TGTGCCAGCACCCTTGGCGGGGGCTCTGAGCAGTTCTTC.

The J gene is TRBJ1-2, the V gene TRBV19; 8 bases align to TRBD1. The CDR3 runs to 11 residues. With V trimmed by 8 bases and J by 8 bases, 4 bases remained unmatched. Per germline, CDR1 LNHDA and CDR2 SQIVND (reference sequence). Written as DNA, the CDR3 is TGTGCCAGTCTTGGACAGGGCGGCTACACCTTC. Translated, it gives CASLGQGGYTF.

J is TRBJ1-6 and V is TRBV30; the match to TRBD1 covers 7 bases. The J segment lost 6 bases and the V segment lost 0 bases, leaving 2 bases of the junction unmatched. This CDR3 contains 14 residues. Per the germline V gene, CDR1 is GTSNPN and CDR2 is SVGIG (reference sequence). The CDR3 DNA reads TGTGCCTGGAGTGTCGGGACAGTTAATTCACCCCTCCACTTT. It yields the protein CAWSVGTVNSPLHF.

The CDR3 sequence: CASSYPGQGNTGELFF. The CDR3 coding sequence is TGTGCCAGCAGTTATCCGGGACAGGGGAACACCGGGGAGCTGTTTTTT. The chain joins TRBV6-5 to TRBJ2-2; TRBD1 aligns across 9 bases. V lost 3 bases and J lost 1; bases outside the gene matches: 3. In germline, CDR1 is MNHEY, CDR2 SVGAGI. The CDR3 is 16 amino acids.

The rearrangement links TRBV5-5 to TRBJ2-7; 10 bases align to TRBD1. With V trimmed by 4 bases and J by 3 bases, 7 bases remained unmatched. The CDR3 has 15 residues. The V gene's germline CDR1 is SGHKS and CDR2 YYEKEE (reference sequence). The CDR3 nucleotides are TGTGCCAGCAGCGCCGACAGGGGGCTGGTCTACGAGCAGTACTTC. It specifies CASSADRGLVYEQYF. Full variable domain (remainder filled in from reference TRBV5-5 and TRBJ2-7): DAGVTQSPTHLIKTRGQQVTLRCSPISGHKSVSWYQQVLGQGPQFIFQYYEKEERGRGNFPDRFSARQFPNYSSELNVNALLLGDSALYLCASSADRGLVYEQYFGPGTRLTVT.

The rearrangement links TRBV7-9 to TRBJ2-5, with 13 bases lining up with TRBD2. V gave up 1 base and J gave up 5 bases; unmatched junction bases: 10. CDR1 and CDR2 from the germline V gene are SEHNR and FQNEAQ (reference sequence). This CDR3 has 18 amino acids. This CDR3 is CASSLVALTSGRAETQYF. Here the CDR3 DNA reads TGTGCCAGCAGCTTAGTGGCCCTAACTAGCGGGAGGGCCGAGACCCAGTACTTC.

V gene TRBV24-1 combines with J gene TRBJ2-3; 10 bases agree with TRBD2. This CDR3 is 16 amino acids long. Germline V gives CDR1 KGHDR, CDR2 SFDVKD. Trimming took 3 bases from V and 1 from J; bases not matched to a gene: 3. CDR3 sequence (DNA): TGTGCCACCAGTGATCGGACTAGCGGAGGCACAGATACGCAGTATTTT. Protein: CATSDRTSGGTDTQYF.

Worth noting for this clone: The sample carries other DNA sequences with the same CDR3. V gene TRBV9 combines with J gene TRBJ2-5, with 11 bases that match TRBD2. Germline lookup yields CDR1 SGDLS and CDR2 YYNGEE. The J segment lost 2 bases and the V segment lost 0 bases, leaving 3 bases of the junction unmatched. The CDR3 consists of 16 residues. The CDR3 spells CASSVGTSGGQETQYF. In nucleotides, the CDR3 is TGTGCCAGCAGCGTAGGTACTAGCGGGGGTCAAGAGACCCAGTACTTC.